The 3 T cell receptor beta chains below all came from one sample that was sequenced in a study of shared clonotypes between healthy human individuals. Assay used: immunoSEQ multiplex PCR; TCRdb lists only in-frame clones, some missing. Among over 850,000 clones listed, approximately 80% were seen once. Source material: memory CD4+ T cells from PBMCs. The subset here: CD45RA-negative fraction. The source of these receptors is a man in his late teens or twenties in good health. Some clones in this sample may be carry-over from other donors' samples.

V gene TRBV11-2 combines with J gene TRBJ2-7; TRBD2 matches at 13 bases. There are 14 residues in the CDR3. Germline trimming cut 4 bases from V and 6 bases from J; bases unmatched to any gene: 3. Germline V gene sequence: CDR1 SGHAT, CDR2 FQNNGV. CDR3 in amino acids: CASSWGLAGFEQYF. CDR3 sequence (DNA): TGTGCCAGCAGCTGGGGACTAGCGGGATTCGAGCAGTACTTC.

V and J are TRBV6-5 and TRBJ2-7; D may correspond to TRBD1 or TRBD2 (5 bases each). Looked up from germline, CDR1 is MNHEY and CDR2 is SVGAGI. V was clipped by 5 bases and J by 5 bases, with 13 bases between them. The CDR3 contains 13 residues. CDR3 sequence: CASSLGPRDEQYF. CDR3 nucleotide sequence: TGTGCCAGCAGTCTGGGACCCCGCGACGAGCAGTACTTC.

This rearrangement joins TRBV6-5 to TRBJ2-7, with D unresolved. Trimming pared 6 bases from V and 2 bases from J, leaving 11 bases between. Germline CDR1 reads MNHEY; CDR2 reads SVGAGI. The CDR3 length is 13 residues. The CDR3 DNA reads as TGTGCCAGCAGACAAACATCTACCTACGAGCAGTACTTC. Its translation: CASRQTSTYEQYF.